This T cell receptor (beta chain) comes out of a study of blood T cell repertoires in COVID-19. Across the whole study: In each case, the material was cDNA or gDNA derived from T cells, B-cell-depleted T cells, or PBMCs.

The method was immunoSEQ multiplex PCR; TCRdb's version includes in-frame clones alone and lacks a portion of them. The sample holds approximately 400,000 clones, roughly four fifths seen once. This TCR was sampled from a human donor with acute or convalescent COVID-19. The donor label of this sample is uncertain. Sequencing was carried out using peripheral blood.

The CDR3 region has the DNA TGCGCCAGCAGCACGGACAGGGTCACAGATACGCAGTATTTT. Residues: CASSTDRVTDTQYF. J is TRBJ2-3 and V is TRBV5-1, with 8 positions matching TRBD1. The CDR3 loop spans 14 amino acids. The V gene end was trimmed by 4 bases and the J gene end by 2 bases; junction bases not matched to a gene: 3. Germline assignment: CDR1 SGHRS and CDR2 YFSETQ.